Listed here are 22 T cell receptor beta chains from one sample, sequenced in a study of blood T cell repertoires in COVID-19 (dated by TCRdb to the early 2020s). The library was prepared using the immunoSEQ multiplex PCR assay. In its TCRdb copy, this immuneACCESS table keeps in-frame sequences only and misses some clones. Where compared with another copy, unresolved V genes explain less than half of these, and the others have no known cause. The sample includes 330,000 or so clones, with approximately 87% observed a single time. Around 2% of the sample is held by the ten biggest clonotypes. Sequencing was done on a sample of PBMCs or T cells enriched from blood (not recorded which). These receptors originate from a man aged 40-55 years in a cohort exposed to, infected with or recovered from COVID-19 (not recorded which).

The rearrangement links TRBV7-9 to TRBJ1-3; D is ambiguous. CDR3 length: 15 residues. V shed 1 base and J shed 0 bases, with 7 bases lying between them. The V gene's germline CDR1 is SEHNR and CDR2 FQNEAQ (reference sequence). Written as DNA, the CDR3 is TGTGCCAGCAGCTTAGAAGGGAGCTCTGGAAACACCATATATTTT. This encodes CASSLEGSSGNTIYF.

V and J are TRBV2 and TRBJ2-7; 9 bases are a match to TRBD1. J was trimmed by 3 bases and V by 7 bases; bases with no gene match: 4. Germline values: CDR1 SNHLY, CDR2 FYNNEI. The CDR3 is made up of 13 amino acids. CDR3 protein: CASTRDRVYEQYF. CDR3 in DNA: TGTGCCAGCACCCGGGACAGGGTCTACGAGCAGTACTTC.

CDR3 region: CSASERAGRPSSYEQYF. In nucleotides, the CDR3 is TGCAGTGCTAGTGAGAGGGCGGGAAGGCCCAGCTCCTACGAGCAGTACTTC. The rearrangement uses TRBV20-1 and TRBJ2-7; D might be TRBD2 (6 bases). Trimming stripped 3 bases from V and 0 bases from J, with 21 bases between. Per the germline V gene, CDR1 is DFQATT and CDR2 is SNEGSKA (reference sequence). The CDR3 covers 17 residues.

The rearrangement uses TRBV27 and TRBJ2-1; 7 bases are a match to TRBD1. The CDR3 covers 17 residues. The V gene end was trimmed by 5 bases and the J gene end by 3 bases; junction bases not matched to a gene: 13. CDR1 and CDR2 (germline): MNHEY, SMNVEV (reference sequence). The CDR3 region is CASSPDRTTIGYNEQFF. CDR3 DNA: TGTGCCAGCAGTCCGGACAGGACGACGATCGGCTACAATGAGCAGTTCTTC.

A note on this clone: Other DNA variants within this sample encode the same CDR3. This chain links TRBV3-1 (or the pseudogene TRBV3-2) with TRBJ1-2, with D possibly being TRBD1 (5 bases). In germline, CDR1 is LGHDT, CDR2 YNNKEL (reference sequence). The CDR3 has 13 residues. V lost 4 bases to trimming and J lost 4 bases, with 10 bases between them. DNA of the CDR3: TGTGCCAGCAGCCTTCCAGGGTTCTATGGCTACACCTTC. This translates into CASSLPGFYGYTF.

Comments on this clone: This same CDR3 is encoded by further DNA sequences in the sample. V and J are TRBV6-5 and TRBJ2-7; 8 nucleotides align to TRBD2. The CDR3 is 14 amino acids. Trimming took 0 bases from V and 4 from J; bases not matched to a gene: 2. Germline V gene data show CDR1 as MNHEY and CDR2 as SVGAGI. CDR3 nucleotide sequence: TGTGCCAGCAGTTACTCGACGGGGGGGTACGAGCAGTACTTC. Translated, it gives CASSYSTGGYEQYF.

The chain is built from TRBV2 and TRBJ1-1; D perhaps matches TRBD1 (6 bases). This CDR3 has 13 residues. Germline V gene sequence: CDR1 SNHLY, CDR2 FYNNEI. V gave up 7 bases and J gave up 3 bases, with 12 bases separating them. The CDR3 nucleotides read TGTGCCAGCATCAATGCAGGGGACACTGAAGCTTTCTTT. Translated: CASINAGDTEAFF.

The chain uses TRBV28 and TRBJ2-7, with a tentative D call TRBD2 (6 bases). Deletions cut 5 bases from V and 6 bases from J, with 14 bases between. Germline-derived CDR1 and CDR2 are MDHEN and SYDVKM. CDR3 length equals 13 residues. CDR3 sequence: CASSLGGAAEQYF. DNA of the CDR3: TGTGCCAGCAGTCTGGGGGGAGCCGCCGAGCAGTACTTC.

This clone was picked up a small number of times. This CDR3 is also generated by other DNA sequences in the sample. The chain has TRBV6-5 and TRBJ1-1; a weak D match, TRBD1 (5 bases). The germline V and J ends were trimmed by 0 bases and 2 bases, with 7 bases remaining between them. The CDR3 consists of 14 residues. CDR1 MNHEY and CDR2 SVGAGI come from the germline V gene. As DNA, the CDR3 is TGTGCCAGCAGTTACTCTCAGGGAAACACTGAAGCTTTCTTT. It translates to CASSYSQGNTEAFF.

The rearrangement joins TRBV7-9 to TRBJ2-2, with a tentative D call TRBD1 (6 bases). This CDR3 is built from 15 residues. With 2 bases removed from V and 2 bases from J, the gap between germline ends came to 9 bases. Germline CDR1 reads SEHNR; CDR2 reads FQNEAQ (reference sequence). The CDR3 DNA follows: TGTGCCAGCAGCTTACGGACAGTAAACACCGGGGAGCTGTTTTTT. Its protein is CASSLRTVNTGELFF.

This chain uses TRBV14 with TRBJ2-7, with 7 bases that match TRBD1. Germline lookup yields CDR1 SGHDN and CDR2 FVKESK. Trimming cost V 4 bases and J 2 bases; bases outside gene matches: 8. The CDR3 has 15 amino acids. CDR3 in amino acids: CASSPRGSGAYEQYF. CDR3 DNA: TGTGCCAGCAGCCCCAGGGGGTCTGGGGCCTACGAGCAGTACTTC.

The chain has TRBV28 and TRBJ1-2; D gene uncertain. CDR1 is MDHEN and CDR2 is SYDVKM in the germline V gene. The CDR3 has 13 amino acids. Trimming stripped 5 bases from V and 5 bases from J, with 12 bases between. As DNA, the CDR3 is TGTGCCAGCAGTATCAGGTGGAATTATGGCTACACCTTC. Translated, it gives CASSIRWNYGYTF.

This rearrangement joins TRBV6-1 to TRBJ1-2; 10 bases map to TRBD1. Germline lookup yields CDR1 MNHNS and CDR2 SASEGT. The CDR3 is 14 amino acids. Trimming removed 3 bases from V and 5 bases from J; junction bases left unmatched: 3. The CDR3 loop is CASSERTGGYGYTF. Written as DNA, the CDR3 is TGTGCCAGCAGTGAGCGGACAGGGGGTTATGGCTACACCTTC.

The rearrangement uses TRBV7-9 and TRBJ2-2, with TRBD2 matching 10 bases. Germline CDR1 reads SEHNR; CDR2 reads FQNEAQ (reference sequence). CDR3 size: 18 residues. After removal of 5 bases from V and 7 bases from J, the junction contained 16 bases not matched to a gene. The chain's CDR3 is CASSLGGLAEVLGGELFF. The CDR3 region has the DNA TGTGCCAGCAGCCTCGGAGGACTAGCGGAAGTTTTGGGCGGGGAGCTGTTTTTT.

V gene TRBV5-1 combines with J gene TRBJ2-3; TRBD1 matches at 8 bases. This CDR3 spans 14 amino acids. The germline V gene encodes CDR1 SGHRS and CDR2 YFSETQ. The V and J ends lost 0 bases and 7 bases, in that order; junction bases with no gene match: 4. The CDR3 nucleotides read TGCGCCAGCAGCTTGGGAGACAGGGGAAATACGCAGTATTTT. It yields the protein CASSLGDRGNTQYF.

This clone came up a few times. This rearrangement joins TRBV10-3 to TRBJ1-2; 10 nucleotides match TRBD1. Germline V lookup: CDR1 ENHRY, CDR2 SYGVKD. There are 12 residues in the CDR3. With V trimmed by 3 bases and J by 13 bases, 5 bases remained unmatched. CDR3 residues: CAISDQDRGSTF. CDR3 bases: TGTGCCATCAGTGATCAGGACAGGGGGTCCACCTTC.

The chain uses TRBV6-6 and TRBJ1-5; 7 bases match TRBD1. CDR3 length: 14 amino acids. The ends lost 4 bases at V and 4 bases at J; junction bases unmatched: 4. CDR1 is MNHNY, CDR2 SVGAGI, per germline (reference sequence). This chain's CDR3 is CASSLAGGNQPQHF. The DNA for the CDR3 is TGTGCCAGCAGTTTAGCAGGGGGGAATCAGCCCCAGCATTTT.

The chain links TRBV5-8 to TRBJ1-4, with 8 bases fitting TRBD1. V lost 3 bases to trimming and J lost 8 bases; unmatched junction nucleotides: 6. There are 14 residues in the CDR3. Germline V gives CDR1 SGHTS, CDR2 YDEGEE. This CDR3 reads CASSYTGGGEKLFF. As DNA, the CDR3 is TGTGCCAGCAGCTATACAGGGGGAGGAGAAAAACTGTTTTTT. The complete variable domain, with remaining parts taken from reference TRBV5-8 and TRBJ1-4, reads EAGVTQSPTHLIKTRGQQATLRCSPISGHTSVYWYQQALGLGLQFLLWYDEGEERNRGNFPPRFSGRQFPNYSSELNVNALELEDSALYLCASSYTGGGEKLFFGSGTQLSVL.

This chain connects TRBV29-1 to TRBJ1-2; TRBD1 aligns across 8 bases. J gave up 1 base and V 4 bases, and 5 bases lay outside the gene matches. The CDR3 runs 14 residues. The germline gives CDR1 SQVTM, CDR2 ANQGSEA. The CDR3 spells CSVGSRGLNYGYTF. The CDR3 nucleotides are TGCAGCGTTGGATCCAGGGGGCTTAACTATGGCTACACCTTC.

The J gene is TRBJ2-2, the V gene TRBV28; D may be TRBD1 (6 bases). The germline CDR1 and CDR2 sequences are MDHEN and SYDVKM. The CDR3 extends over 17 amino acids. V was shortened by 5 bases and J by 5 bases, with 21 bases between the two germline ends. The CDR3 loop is CASSPPGTIFGTGELFF. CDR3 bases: TGTGCCAGCAGTCCACCCGGGACAATTTTCGGTACCGGGGAGCTGTTTTTT.

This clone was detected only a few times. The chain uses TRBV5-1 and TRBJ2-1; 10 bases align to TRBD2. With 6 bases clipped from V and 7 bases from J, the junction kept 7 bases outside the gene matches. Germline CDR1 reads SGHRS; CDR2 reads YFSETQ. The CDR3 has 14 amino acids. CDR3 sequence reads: CASNKREGQNEQFF. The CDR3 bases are TGCGCCAGCAACAAGCGGGAGGGTCAAAATGAGCAGTTCTTC.

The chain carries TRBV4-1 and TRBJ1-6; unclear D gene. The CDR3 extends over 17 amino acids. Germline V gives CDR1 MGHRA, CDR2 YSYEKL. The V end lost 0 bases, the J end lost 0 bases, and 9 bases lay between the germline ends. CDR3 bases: TGCGCCAGCAGCCAAGATACAGATAGCTCCTATAATTCACCCCTCCACTTT. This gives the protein CASSQDTDSSYNSPLHF.